The rows below give T cell receptor beta chains drawn from one sample of a study of neoadjuvant anti-PD-1 for oral cavity cancer. Profiling relied on immunoSEQ multiplex PCR, and the TCRdb table lists in-frame clones only, not all of them. The sample consists of 30,000 to 40,000 clones, around nine tenths of them appearing once. The specimen was PBMCs, collected before nivolumab (anti-PD-1) treatment. These receptors originate from a person between 35 and 79 years old with oral cavity squamous cell carcinoma. The CDR3 runs from the conserved cysteine through the conserved F or W. Each record gives: J gene, V gene, D gene, clone size, CDR3 protein, CDR3 DNA. D genes are given only for firm matches. Only part of the rows carry a size: once, few, many, or a class if the clone is expanded.

TRBJ1-3 | TRBV13 | - | - | CASSRFTGGVFSGNTIYF | TGTGCCAGCAGCCGTTTTACGGGCGGTGTCTTCTCTGGAAACACCATATATTTT
TRBJ2-2 | TRBV29-1 | - | - | CSVGGGANTGELFF | TGCAGCGTTGGTGGGGGCGCGAACACCGGGGAGCTGTTTTTT
TRBJ2-1 | TRBV27 | TRBD2 | - | CASRAVWRGVGDEQFF | TGTGCCAGCAGGGCCGTATGGCGGGGGGTCGGCGATGAGCAGTTCTTC
TRBJ2-2 | TRBV2 | - | - | CASSESLSRGGELFF | TGTGCCAGCAGTGAATCGCTGAGTCGTGGCGGGGAGCTGTTTTTT
TRBJ1-3 | TRBV13 | - | - | CASSLEPDSGNTIYF | TGTGCCAGCAGCTTAGAGCCAGACTCTGGAAACACCATATATTTT
TRBJ2-5 | TRBV6-1 | - | - | CASSDSGAGETQYF | TGTGCCAGCAGTGATTCAGGGGCTGGAGAGACCCAGTACTTC
TRBJ2-3 | TRBV7-2 | - | - | CASSLAATSTDTQYF | TGTGCCAGCAGCTTAGCTGCGACCAGCACAGATACGCAGTATTTT
TRBJ1-2 | TRBV19 | - | - | CASSSESDPSNYGYTF | TGTGCCAGTAGTAGTGAGTCGGACCCCTCCAACTATGGCTACACCTTC
TRBJ1-6 | TRBV19 | - | once | CASSIQGRGVRSPLHF | TGTGCCAGTAGTATCCAGGGGAGAGGGGTTAGATCACCCCTCCACTTT
TRBJ1-5 | TRBV18 | TRBD1 | - | CASSPETGDQPQHF | TGTGCCAGCTCACCTGAGACAGGGGATCAGCCCCAGCATTTT
TRBJ1-2 | TRBV18 | TRBD1 | - | CASSPTGTGVGYGYTF | TGTGCCAGCTCACCTACCGGGACAGGGGTCGGCTATGGCTACACCTTC
TRBJ2-7 | TRBV6-5 | - | few | CASTRQVNSYEQYF | TGTGCCAGCACGAGACAGGTCAACTCCTACGAGCAGTACTTC
TRBJ2-5 | TRBV7-9 | TRBD2 | - | CASSPRTSGGARETQYF | TGTGCCAGCAGTCCTCGGACTAGCGGGGGGGCTCGAGAGACCCAGTACTTC
TRBJ1-5 | TRBV19 | TRBD1 | - | CASSQGGPQPQHF | TGTGCCAGTAGCCAGGGGGGACCTCAGCCCCAGCATTTT
TRBJ1-3 | TRBV4-3 | TRBD1 | - | CASSQERGRFGNTIYF | TGCGCCAGCAGCCAAGAAAGGGGGCGTTTTGGAAACACCATATATTTT
TRBJ1-1 | TRBV5-6 | - | - | CASSLVWTRGNTEAFF | TGTGCCAGCAGCTTGGTTTGGACTCGGGGGAACACTGAAGCTTTCTTT
TRBJ1-5 | TRBV11-2 | - | once | CASSEGLDQPQHF | TGTGCCAGCAGCGAGGGTCTCGATCAGCCCCAGCATTTT
TRBJ1-2 | TRBV19 | - | - | CASSISGAGYTF | TGTGCCAGTAGTATTTCGGGGGCGGGCTACACCTTC
TRBJ1-4 | TRBV4-3 | - | - | CASSQDGTGKEKLFF | TGCGCCAGCAGCCAAGATGGAACAGGGAAGGAAAAACTGTTTTTT
TRBJ2-7 | TRBV30 | - | - | CAWTPPGRTVQNEQYF | TGTGCCTGGACCCCACCGGGCCGGACCGTGCAGAACGAGCAGTACTTC
TRBJ1-6 | TRBV7-9 | - | - | CASSRQGASNSPLHF | TGTGCCAGCAGTCGGCAAGGGGCCAGTAATTCACCCCTCCACTTT
TRBJ1-6 | TRBV30 | TRBD1 | - | CAWSKGQDNSPLHF | TGTGCCTGGTCAAAGGGACAGGATAATTCACCCCTCCACTTT
TRBJ2-2 | TRBV23-1 | - | - | CASSLPSGESDTGELFF | TGCGCCAGCAGTCTCCCCTCCGGGGAGTCGGACACCGGGGAGCTGTTTTTT
TRBJ2-5 | TRBV15 | - | - | CATRPGHIQETQYF | TGTGCCACCAGACCGGGACACATCCAAGAGACCCAGTACTTC
TRBJ2-7 | TRBV6-5 | - | once | CASSYSPYEQYF | TGTGCCAGCAGTTACTCGCCCTACGAGCAGTACTTC
TRBJ1-1 | TRBV4-3 | TRBD1 | once | CASSATQTGTGRANTEAFF | TGCGCCAGCAGCGCCACCCAAACCGGGACAGGCCGGGCGAACACTGAAGCTTTCTTT
TRBJ2-3 | TRBV5-1 | - | once | CATQRGGSGDTQYF | TGCGCCACCCAGAGGGGGGGCTCGGGAGATACGCAGTATTTT
TRBJ1-1 | TRBV11-2 | - | - | CASSFGTRGNTEAFF | TGTGCCAGCAGCTTTGGGACCAGAGGGAACACTGAAGCTTTCTTT
TRBJ2-5 | TRBV4-1 | TRBD1 | - | CASSLGAGGETQYF | TGCGCCAGCAGCCTGGGGGCAGGGGGAGAGACCCAGTACTTC
TRBJ2-3 | TRBV14 | - | few | CASSPLTRIAGEADTQYF | TGTGCCAGCAGCCCACTAACGCGGATCGCAGGGGAGGCAGATACGCAGTATTTT
TRBJ2-7 | TRBV10-3 | TRBD1 | - | CAISDSGGRYEQYF | TGTGCCATCAGTGATTCAGGGGGCCGCTACGAGCAGTACTTC
TRBJ2-3 | TRBV10-2 | TRBD2 | - | CASSESRLAGEVDTQYF | TGCGCCAGCAGTGAGTCCCGCCTAGCGGGGGAGGTGGATACGCAGTATTTT
TRBJ2-1 | TRBV7-2 | - | - | CASSLVSGGAPNEQFF | TGTGCCAGCAGCTTAGTATCTGGGGGGGCCCCCAATGAGCAGTTCTTC
TRBJ2-3 | TRBV10-1 | - | - | CASSESEGWSTDTQYF | TGCGCCAGCAGTGAGTCCGAGGGTTGGAGCACAGATACGCAGTATTTT
TRBJ1-1 | TRBV19 | - | - | CASSSRRGTEAFF | TGTGCCAGTAGTTCCCGACGGGGCACTGAAGCTTTCTTT
TRBJ2-1 | TRBV5-6 | TRBD1 | once | CASSLPGQGAGNEQFF | TGTGCCAGCAGCTTACCGGGACAGGGGGCAGGCAATGAGCAGTTCTTC
TRBJ1-1 | TRBV28 | - | - | CASSPRAPGGAFF | TGTGCCAGCAGTCCCCGGGCCCCCGGAGGCGCTTTCTTT
TRBJ2-1 | TRBV5-4 | TRBD1 | - | CASSLGQGFTYNEQFF | TGTGCCAGCAGCCTAGGACAGGGTTTCACCTACAATGAGCAGTTCTTC
TRBJ1-2 | TRBV9 | - | - | CASSVAGDRRLANYGYTF | TGTGCCAGCAGCGTAGCGGGAGACAGGCGCCTAGCTAACTATGGCTACACCTTC
TRBJ1-1 | TRBV19 | - | - | CATRRPREAFF | TGTGCCACCCGGCGCCCAAGGGAAGCTTTCTTT
TRBJ1-2 | TRBV7-6 | TRBD1 | once | CASSQDRTVYGYTF | TGTGCCAGCAGTCAGGACAGGACCGTCTATGGCTACACCTTC
TRBJ2-4 | TRBV5-1 | - | - | CASSGRLGIQYF | TGCGCCAGCAGCGGGCGACTAGGCATTCAGTACTTC